These 22 T cell receptor beta chains originate from one sample sequenced in a study of shared clonotypes between healthy human individuals. TCRdb's copy holds only in-frame clones and misses some; the assay was immunoSEQ multiplex PCR. The sample lists about 1.5 million clones; roughly 96% were seen once. The sequenced sample consisted of naive CD4+ T cells sorted from blood. Subset indicated: CD45RA+ positively selected. These receptors originate from a man aged 25 to 40 in good health.

The chain combines TRBV5-5 with TRBJ1-4; D unresolved. Trimming pared 2 bases from V and 5 bases from J, leaving 10 bases between. The CDR3 contains 14 residues. Germline V gene data show CDR1 as SGHKS and CDR2 as YYEKEE (reference sequence). In DNA, the CDR3 is TGTGCCAGCAGCTTCGGACGGATAAATGAAAAACTGTTTTTT. Amino acid sequence: CASSFGRINEKLFF.

V gene TRBV7-2 combines with J gene TRBJ2-3, with TRBD2 matching over 7 bases. This CDR3 is 16 amino acids long. Trimming removed 1 base from V and 2 bases from J; junction bases left unmatched: 6. Germline lookup yields CDR1 SGHTA and CDR2 FQGNSA. Here the CDR3 DNA reads TGTGCCAGCAGCTTAGAACCGGGACTACTCACAGATACGCAGTATTTT. Amino acid sequence: CASSLEPGLLTDTQYF.

The chain carries TRBV14 and TRBJ2-7, with a tentative D call TRBD2 (6 bases). The CDR3 spans 15 residues. Germline assignment: CDR1 SGHDN and CDR2 FVKESK. Between the trimmed V and J ends, which lost 4 bases and 4 bases, there was a span of 17 bases. The CDR3 DNA sequence: TGTGCCAGCAGCCTACCCTTCCGCGGGGATTACGAGCAGTACTTC. Translation: CASSLPFRGDYEQYF.

The CDR3 sequence: CASGLALENRDSPRVAYNEQFF. In nucleotides, the CDR3 is TGTGCTAGTGGTTTGGCCCTCGAAAACCGGGACTCTCCGCGGGTCGCCTACAATGAGCAGTTCTTC. The rearrangement joins TRBV12-5 to TRBJ2-1; a weak D match, TRBD2 (6 bases). Germline assignment: CDR1 LGHNT and CDR2 FRNRAP. The CDR3 loop spans 22 amino acids. Trimming left V 1 base short and J 2 bases short, with 30 bases between.

J is TRBJ1-5 and V is TRBV7-2; D unresolved. Germline lookup yields CDR1 SGHTA and CDR2 FQGNSA. Trimming removed 1 base from V and 3 bases from J, with 10 bases in between. This CDR3 has 15 residues. Here the CDR3 reads CASSLDRGPNQPQHF. CDR3 coding DNA: TGTGCCAGCAGCTTAGATCGAGGGCCCAATCAGCCCCAGCATTTT.

This clone was seen only once. This chain uses TRBV5-1 with TRBJ1-4; possible D gene TRBD1, 6 bases. CDR3 length equals 19 residues. Trimming pared 1 base from V and 3 bases from J, leaving 22 bases between. Germline CDR1 SGHRS, CDR2 YFSETQ. The CDR3 protein is CASSLWVGGPSVANEKLFF. DNA of the CDR3: TGCGCCAGCAGCTTGTGGGTCGGGGGCCCTTCAGTGGCTAATGAAAAACTGTTTTTT.

The J gene is TRBJ1-1, the V gene TRBV19, with D unclear. V was cut by 3 bases and J by 5 bases, with 13 bases left in between. The CDR3 covers 14 residues. CDR1 and CDR2 (germline): LNHDA, SQIVND (reference sequence). CDR3 region: CASSIPWKSTEAFF. The CDR3 DNA reads TGTGCCAGTAGTATCCCCTGGAAGTCAACTGAAGCTTTCTTT.

As DNA, the CDR3 is TGTGCCAGCAGTGAATCACAGACAGGGGAGGACTATGGCTACACCTTC. Residues: CASSESQTGEDYGYTF. The V call is TRBV2, the J call TRBJ1-2, with 8 bases matching TRBD1. Germline CDR1 reads SNHLY; CDR2 reads FYNNEI. Trimming cost V 2 bases and J 3 bases; bases outside gene matches: 8. This CDR3 spans 16 amino acids.

The chain carries TRBV6-6 and TRBJ2-1, with D uncertain. CDR1 is MNHNY and CDR2 is SVGAGI in the germline V gene (reference sequence). There are 12 residues in the CDR3. V was pared by 10 bases and J by 7 bases, with 14 bases between. The CDR3 protein is CAIDAKGNEQFF. In DNA form, the CDR3 reads TGTGCCATAGACGCCAAAGGGAATGAGCAGTTCTTC.

This sequence joins TRBV29-1 and TRBJ2-7; D is possibly TRBD2 (6 bases). The germline V gene encodes CDR1 SQVTM and CDR2 ANQGSEA. V was cut by 6 bases and J by 2 bases, with 14 bases left in between. The CDR3 has 13 residues. The CDR3 spells CSVQFGTPYEQYF. The CDR3 region has the DNA TGCAGCGTCCAATTCGGGACTCCCTACGAGCAGTACTTC.

This clone was observed once. The V call is TRBV7-2, the J call TRBJ2-7, with a possible D match to TRBD1 (6 bases). The CDR3 has 13 residues. V shed 5 bases and J shed 1 base, with 9 bases lying between them. The germline gives CDR1 SGHTA, CDR2 FQGNSA. In nucleotides, the CDR3 is TGTGCCAGCAGCCGACAGGCGTCCTACGAGCAGTACTTC. This sequence encodes CASSRQASYEQYF. Full variable domain (missing parts from reference TRBV7-2 and TRBJ2-7): GAGVSQSPSNKVTEKGKDVELRCDPISGHTALYWYRQSLGQGLEFLIYFQGNSAPDKSGLPSDRFSAERTGGSVSTLTIQRTQQEDSAVYLCASSRQASYEQYFGPGTRLTVT.

This chain connects TRBV5-4 to TRBJ2-5; D is possibly TRBD2 (6 bases). The V gene lost 4 bases and the J gene lost 1 base, with 14 bases spanning the gap. Germline-derived CDR1 and CDR2 are SGHNT and YYREEE (reference sequence). The CDR3 runs to 15 residues. The chain's CDR3 is CASSRGADPQETQYF. DNA of the CDR3: TGTGCCAGCAGCCGCGGGGCAGATCCCCAAGAGACCCAGTACTTC.

Here the CDR3 DNA reads TGTGCCAGCAGCTTAGATGTGTGGGACAGGGAGAGGTACGAGCAGTACTTC. Amino acid sequence: CASSLDVWDRERYEQYF. The chain is built from TRBV11-2 and TRBJ2-7, with 9 bases matching TRBD1. Germline V gives CDR1 SGHAT, CDR2 FQNNGV. V was pared by 0 bases and J by 4 bases, with 10 bases of the junction left unmatched. The CDR3 runs 17 residues.

The CDR3 DNA follows: TGTGCCAGCAGCTTACCCGCGCGACGACAGTTCAATCAGCCCCAGCATTTT. It specifies CASSLPARRQFNQPQHF. The chain employs TRBV7-2 and TRBJ1-5; perhaps TRBD1 as D (5 bases). Trimming stripped 2 bases from V and 3 bases from J, with 17 bases between. The CDR3 runs to 17 residues. The germline gives CDR1 SGHTA, CDR2 FQGNSA.

The gene calls are TRBV2 and TRBJ2-1; TRBD2 matches 7 bases. Germline V gives CDR1 SNHLY, CDR2 FYNNEI. Trimming at V came to 6 bases and at J to 8 bases, leaving 10 bases not matched to a gene. The CDR3 sequence is 14 residues long. CDR3 nucleotide sequence: TGTGCCAGCAGAACGGCAGGACTAGTGGATGAGCAGTTCTTC. This translates into CASRTAGLVDEQFF.

The rearrangement uses TRBV5-1 and TRBJ2-3; D not certain. This CDR3 has 14 amino acids. The V gene's germline CDR1 is SGHRS and CDR2 YFSETQ. Trimming shortened V by 2 bases and J by 1 base, and 8 bases separated the two germline ends. The CDR3 reads CASSFKVGTDTQYF. CDR3 nucleotides: TGCGCCAGCAGCTTTAAGGTCGGCACAGATACGCAGTATTTT.

With regard to this clone: This same CDR3 is encoded by further DNA sequences in the sample. The chain links TRBV6-1 to TRBJ1-1; unclear D gene. The germline gives CDR1 MNHNS, CDR2 SASEGT. The CDR3 runs to 13 residues. Trimming left V 4 bases short and J 0 bases short, with 6 bases between. The chain's CDR3 is CASSVKVNTEAFF. The DNA of the CDR3 is TGTGCCAGCAGTGTTAAGGTGAACACTGAAGCTTTCTTT.

CDR3 in amino acids: CASSLLAGAGEQFF. Here the CDR3 DNA reads TGTGCCAGCAGTTTATTGGCAGGGGCAGGTGAGCAGTTCTTC. This chain joins TRBV27 and TRBJ2-1; D may be TRBD1 (6 bases). The CDR3 spans 14 residues. Trimming removed 1 base at V and 9 bases at J, with 13 bases between. The germline CDR1 and CDR2 sequences are MNHEY and SMNVEV (reference sequence).

The J gene is TRBJ2-7, the V gene TRBV10-2; D is ambiguous. CDR1 and CDR2 (germline): WSHSY, SAAADI. The CDR3 spans 12 residues. The germline V and J ends were trimmed by 3 bases and 2 bases, with 5 bases remaining between them. The CDR3 loop reads CASSETTYEQYF. In DNA, the CDR3 is TGCGCCAGCAGTGAAACTACCTACGAGCAGTACTTC.

The CDR3, as DNA: TGTGCCAGCAGGGGGCCTGGAGCCCGACCGGAGACCCAGTACTTC. It translates to CASRGPGARPETQYF. The gene calls are TRBV6-5 and TRBJ2-5; perhaps TRBD1 as D (5 bases). Germline lookup yields CDR1 MNHEY and CDR2 SVGAGI. This CDR3 is 15 amino acids long. V was shortened by 6 bases and J by 5 bases, with 19 bases between the two germline ends.

The chain has TRBV6-1 and TRBJ2-3; TRBD1 aligns across 8 bases. This CDR3 comprises 15 residues. The ends lost 6 bases at V and 2 bases at J; junction bases unmatched: 7. Germline assignment: CDR1 MNHNS and CDR2 SASEGT. Here the CDR3 DNA reads TGTGCCAGCAGCGGACAGGGTGTGTCCACAGATACGCAGTATTTT. Translating it yields CASSGQGVSTDTQYF.

The genes are TRBV28 and TRBJ2-1; tentative D call: TRBD2 (6 bases). Germline-derived CDR1 and CDR2 are MDHEN and SYDVKM. CDR3 length equals 16 residues. The V gene lost 3 bases and the J gene lost 5 bases, with 17 bases spanning the gap. Written as DNA, the CDR3 is TGTGCCAGCAGTTTTATGGCGGGACGGAGCCACAATGAGCAGTTCTTC. Residues: CASSFMAGRSHNEQFF.